Reported below is one T cell receptor (beta chain). What it binds is unknown. A much larger clone lies a single base off, so this may be a read error. RNA was extracted from bulk tissue without any cell sorting. Distant lung tissue was collected more than 3 cm away from the tumor edge. Three rounds of nested PCR, following a modified ARM-PCR protocol, produced the TCRbeta library. MiXCR was run by TCRdb on the multiplex PCR reads, yielding one entry per CDR3 protein. The sample includes under 85,000 distinct CDR3 sequences, over 65% of them seen just once. The CDR3 contains 14 residues. The germline V and J ends were trimmed by 6 bases and 4 bases, with 15 bases remaining between them. This entry comes from a study of tumor and adjacent non-tumor tissue in lung cancer. Study-level findings and limits: In normal lung, the top 100 clones were significantly more dominant than in tumor. Compared with tumor, normal lung showed significantly lower TCR diversity.

This TCR was sampled from a man in his 70s with non-small cell lung cancer. This chain connects TRBV12-3 or TRBV12-4 to TRBJ1-2, with D hard to call. The sample consisted of distant non-tumor lung tissue. The CDR3 coding sequence is TGTGCCAGCAGGATACAGAGTCTCGGCTATGGCTACACCTTC. Translating gives CASRIQSLGYGYTF.